This TCR beta chain stems from a study of T-cell reconstitution after alpha-beta-depleted transplantation in children. General study findings and limits: Expanded graft clones numbering several hundred reportedly gave rise to alpha-beta T cells about two months after transplant. Where some patients showed high TCRbeta diversity at day 60, it came from recipient T cells and thymic progenitors that had survived. A year post-transplant, T-cell counts and diversity derived mostly from newly produced T cells.

A remark on this clonotype: Its antigen is currently unknown.

Molecular barcoding with unique molecular identifiers was used for the TCRbeta library. TCRdb reprocessed the PCR reads with MiXCR, giving one entry per CDR3 protein. The table includes around 450,000 distinct CDR3 sequences, about 16% detected once. The sample in question was PBMCs, mostly from graft donor cells, obtained 360 days after TCRalphabeta/CD19-depleted stem cell transplant. This TCR was sampled from a boy under two years old who had a stem cell transplant for Wiskott-Aldrich syndrome, so the T cells may come from the graft donor.

This CDR3 is CASSHPGEGPGSPLHF. The CDR3 DNA sequence: TGCGCCAGCAGCCATCCAGGGGAAGGTCCGGGTTCACCCCTCCACTTT. V is TRBV4-1 and J is TRBJ1-6, with D maybe TRBD1 (6 bases). V was shortened by 3 bases and J by 9 bases, with 18 bases between the two germline ends. Germline V lookup: CDR1 MGHRA, CDR2 YSYEKL. The CDR3 runs to 16 residues.